This TCR beta chain was captured by sequencing in a study of lymphopenia after photon versus proton radiotherapy. The CDR3 extends over 16 amino acids. CDR1 and CDR2 from the germline V gene are SGDLS and YYNGEE. The V gene lost 0 bases and the J gene lost 0 bases, with 10 bases spanning the gap. Note on this clone: Its matching antigen is unknown.

Sequenced by immunoSEQ multiplex PCR; TCRdb stores in-frame clones only, minus some. Counted here are approximately 25,000 clones, roughly 82% occurring once; the ten biggest clones make up over 20%. Study results and limitations: Oligoclonal CD8+ Temra expansion after nadir drove photon patients' diversity drop. Larger post-nadir TCR diversity loss correlated inversely with survival in deceased patients. Relative stability marked proton patients; photon patients lost diversity and naive cells.

The input for sequencing was peripheral blood, taken from a patient treated with proton-based radiotherapy. The V call is TRBV9, the J call TRBJ2-1; no firm D call. The sequence was obtained from a woman aged 70-85 years with pancreatic cancer. The CDR3 DNA reads as TGTGCCAGCAGCGTAGGACACTACAGCTCCTACAATGAGCAGTTCTTC. Protein sequence: CASSVGHYSSYNEQFF. Full variable domain (missing parts from reference TRBV9 and TRBJ2-1): DSGVTQTPKHLITATGQRVTLRCSPRSGDLSVYWYQQSLDQGLQFLIQYYNGEERAKGNILERFSAQQFPDLHSELNLSSLELGDSALYFCASSVGHYSSYNEQFFGPGTRLTVL.